This T cell receptor (beta chain) comes out of a study of CD8 T cells in ankylosing spondylitis. Findings and limits, study-wide: A TCR beta motif made of about eight highly homologous variants seemed typical of ankylosing spondylitis blood. Certain motif variants had earlier been reported in reactive arthritis synovial fluid and blood. CD8+ disease-linked clones were present at relatively low frequencies in blood. Reportedly, matched ankylosing spondylitis synovial fluid was significantly enriched for disease-linked clones.

A remark on this clonotype: Its antigen is unidentified.

Quantitative 5'-RACE with molecular barcodes generated TCR beta libraries. MiXCR, applied by TCRdb to the 5' RACE reads, yields one record per CDR3 protein. Among 350,000 to 550,000 distinct CDR3 sequences, 26% were seen once, and the ten largest hold 0.85% to 1%. V lost 3 bases to trimming and J lost 8 bases; unmatched junction nucleotides: 10. The CDR3 length is 16 residues. Germline V gene data show CDR1 as LNHNV and CDR2 as YYDKDF (reference sequence). The chain uses TRBV15 and TRBJ1-4; 9 nucleotides align to TRBD1. Sequenced material: blood, either unsorted or a sorted T cell fraction (not recorded which). The source is a male donor with ankylosing spondylitis. CDR3 in DNA: TGTGCCACCAGCAGGGTGACAGGGGGTCCCTACGAAAAACTGTTTTTT. Translating gives CATSRVTGGPYEKLFF.